Following are 8 T cell receptor beta chains from one sample sequenced in a study of technical replicates of blood from a few donors. Only in-frame clones appear in the TCRdb table, and some are missing; sequencing was by immunoSEQ multiplex PCR. The profile shows about 80,000 clones, 97% of them singletons. The material sequenced was T cells isolated from PBMCs. The receptors were gathered from a human donor in good health.

The genes are TRBV14 and TRBJ2-5; perhaps TRBD2 as D (6 bases). CDR1 and CDR2 from the germline V gene are SGHDN and FVKESK. The CDR3 consists of 16 residues. V dropped 0 bases and J dropped 1 base, with 12 bases sitting between them. The CDR3 DNA is TGTGCCAGCAGCCAAGAGACTAGATTCCGCCAAGAGACCCAGTACTTC. Translated: CASSQETRFRQETQYF.

The chain links TRBV5-1 to TRBJ1-5; 8 nucleotides match TRBD1. The CDR3 runs 15 residues. V gave up 4 bases and J gave up 5 bases; unmatched junction bases: 8. Germline CDR1 reads SGHRS; CDR2 reads YFSETQ. This chain's CDR3 is CASSPGQGDYQPQHF. The CDR3 DNA reads as TGCGCCAGCAGCCCCGGACAGGGAGATTATCAGCCCCAGCATTTT. Complete variable domain (other parts from reference TRBV5-1 and TRBJ1-5): KAGVTQTPRYLIKTRGQQVTLSCSPISGHRSVSWYQQTPGQGLQFLFEYFSETQRNKGNFPGRFSGRQFSNSRSEMNVSTLELGDSALYLCASSPGQGDYQPQHFGDGTRLSIL.

This chain links TRBV18 with TRBJ1-2; D unclear. Trimming removed 0 bases from V and 3 bases from J, with 11 bases in between. The CDR3 is 15 residues long. Germline CDR1 reads KGHSH; CDR2 reads LQKENI. CDR3 bases: TGTGCCAGCTCACCACCCTTCGCAGGCCACTATGGCTACACCTTC. Protein: CASSPPFAGHYGYTF.

The chain links TRBV7-9 to TRBJ1-4; D call uncertain. The CDR3 has 16 amino acids. From germline, CDR1 is SEHNR and CDR2 FQNEAQ (reference sequence). The V gene lost 5 bases and the J gene lost 5 bases, with 18 bases spanning the gap. The CDR3 sequence: CASSPDFREPNEKLFF. The CDR3 bases are TGTGCCAGCAGCCCAGACTTCCGGGAGCCCAATGAAAAACTGTTTTTT.

The genes are TRBV6-5 and TRBJ2-7; D may be TRBD2 (5 bases). The CDR3 extends over 14 amino acids. CDR1 MNHEY and CDR2 SVGAGI come from the germline V gene. V was cut by 2 bases and J by 4 bases, with 12 bases left in between. This chain's CDR3 is CASSYGRVGYEQYF. The CDR3 coding sequence is TGTGCCAGCAGTTACGGGCGGGTAGGGTACGAGCAGTACTTC.

The chain employs TRBV5-8 and TRBJ2-7, with TRBD1 matching 7 bases. V shed 3 bases, J shed 1 base, and the junction held 7 bases outside the gene matches. The germline V gene encodes CDR1 SGHTS and CDR2 YDEGEE. This CDR3 contains 15 residues. This CDR3 is CASSSQGSMSYEQYF. CDR3 in DNA: TGTGCCAGCAGCTCACAGGGGAGTATGTCCTACGAGCAGTACTTC. Variable domain in full (rest from reference TRBV5-8 and TRBJ2-7): EAGVTQSPTHLIKTRGQQATLRCSPISGHTSVYWYQQALGLGLQFLLWYDEGEERNRGNFPPRFSGRQFPNYSSELNVNALELEDSALYLCASSSQGSMSYEQYFGPGTRLTVT.

This rearrangement joins TRBV4-1 to TRBJ2-1; 7 bases fit TRBD1. Unmatched junction bases numbered 9, after V lost 3 bases and J lost 7 bases. CDR1 and CDR2 (germline): MGHRA, YSYEKL. The CDR3 extends over 15 amino acids. The CDR3 spells CASSQIVRGRNEQFF. The CDR3 coding sequence is TGCGCCAGCAGCCAGATTGTAAGGGGGCGGAATGAGCAGTTCTTC.

The gene calls are TRBV6-1 and TRBJ1-2; TRBD1 might be the D (6 bases). The germline V gene has CDR1 MNHNS and CDR2 SASEGT. The CDR3 is 13 residues long. V lost 5 bases, J lost 4 bases, and 11 bases lay in between. The CDR3 DNA reads as TGTGCCAGCAGTTCGACAGGTACCTATGGCTACACCTTC. Encoded protein: CASSSTGTYGYTF.